The 17 T cell receptor beta chains below all came from one sample that was sequenced in a study of blood T cell repertoires in COVID-19 (dated by TCRdb to about 2020). The library came from the immunoSEQ multiplex PCR assay. TCRdb's version of the immuneACCESS table is confined to in-frame rearrangements and falls short of the full clone set. An unresolved V gene accounts for under half of the shortfall where checked; the remainder is of unknown origin. For this sample the table gives 300,000 to 350,000 clones, of which around 87% were detected only once. The ten most abundant clones make up around 4.5% of the sample. Source material: PBMCs or T cells enriched from blood (not recorded which). The receptors come from a woman under 30 with acute COVID-19.

CDR3 nucleotide sequence: TGTGCCAGCAGCCCCGGACAGGGACCATTCTACGAGCAGTACTTC. This encodes CASSPGQGPFYEQYF. The rearrangement links TRBV28 to TRBJ2-7; 8 bases are a match to TRBD1. CDR1 MDHEN and CDR2 SYDVKM come from the germline V gene. The trim removed 6 bases at V and 3 bases at J, leaving 10 bases unmatched. The CDR3 runs 15 residues.

The chain is built from TRBV7-9 and TRBJ2-2; D is perhaps TRBD1 (5 bases). Trimming removed 4 bases at V and 6 bases at J, with 21 bases between. Germline loops: CDR1 SEHNR, CDR2 FQNEAQ (reference sequence). This CDR3 region has 17 residues. Here the CDR3 DNA reads TGTGCCAGCAGCTCCCAGCCGGGCAGGGCGAAAGCCGGGGAGCTGTTTTTT. It specifies CASSSQPGRAKAGELFF. Supplemented by reference TRBV7-9 and TRBJ2-2, the full variable domain reads DTGVSQNPRHKITKRGQNVTFRCDPISEHNRLYWYRQTLGQGPEFLTYFQNEAQLEKSRLLSDRFSAERPKGSFSTLEIQRTEQGDSAMYLCASSSQPGRAKAGELFFGEGSRLTVL.

CDR3 nucleotides: TGTGCCAGCAGTAACCCCGCGACAGGTCCTGGAAACACCATATATTTT. Protein: CASSNPATGPGNTIYF. The chain recombines TRBV28 with TRBJ1-3; perhaps TRBD1 as D (6 bases). V was cut by 5 bases and J by 2 bases, with 16 bases left in between. This CDR3 spans 16 amino acids. Germline CDR1 is MDHEN and CDR2 is SYDVKM.

This rearrangement joins TRBV7-2 to TRBJ2-1, with D possibly matching TRBD2 (7 bases). Germline values: CDR1 SGHTA, CDR2 FQGNSA. The CDR3 extends over 15 amino acids. V lost 1 base and J 4 bases, leaving 11 bases between the germline ends. The CDR3 spells CASSLEQGGYNEQFF. Written as DNA, the CDR3 is TGTGCCAGCAGCTTAGAACAGGGAGGGTACAATGAGCAGTTCTTC.

V gene TRBV5-6 combines with J gene TRBJ2-6; no clear D. CDR3 length: 14 residues. Trimming shortened V by 0 bases and J by 2 bases, and 3 bases separated the two germline ends. Germline assignment: CDR1 SGHDT and CDR2 YYEEEE. The CDR3 bases are TGTGCCAGCAGCTTGGAGCCTGGGGCCAACGTCCTGACTTTC. Protein: CASSLEPGANVLTF. The variable domain in full, with the rest retrieved from reference TRBV5-6 and TRBJ2-6, is DAGVTQSPTHLIKTRGQQVTLRCSPKSGHDTVSWYQQALGQGPQFIFQYYEEEERQRGNFPDRFSGHQFPNYSSELNVNALLLGDSALYLCASSLEPGANVLTFGAGSRLTVL.

The rearrangement uses TRBV29-1 and TRBJ1-4; 9 bases are a match to TRBD1. The J segment lost 14 bases and the V segment lost 0 bases, leaving 4 bases of the junction unmatched. Germline V CDR1 and CDR2: SQVTM, ANQGSEA. The CDR3 totals 12 residues. The CDR3 DNA reads as TGCAGCGTTGAAGATCGGGGGACAGGGCTGTTTTTT. It translates to CSVEDRGTGLFF.

This clone was counted once. The chain combines TRBV5-1 with TRBJ2-7, with TRBD1 identical over 9 bases. Unmatched junction bases numbered 15, after V lost 0 bases and J lost 5 bases. CDR1 and CDR2 (germline): SGHRS, YFSETQ. The CDR3 is 18 residues long. The CDR3 is CASSLAFFVGTGCNEQYF. The CDR3 nucleotides are TGCGCCAGCAGCTTGGCCTTTTTCGTCGGGACAGGGTGTAACGAGCAGTACTTC.

This clone was seen a handful of times. The chain joins TRBV5-1 to TRBJ1-4; possible D gene TRBD1, 5 bases. The V gene's germline CDR1 is SGHRS and CDR2 YFSETQ. The CDR3 length is 12 residues. Trimming pared 4 bases from V and 8 bases from J, leaving 9 bases between. Here the CDR3 DNA reads TGCGCCAGCAGCGATGGGGGGGAAAAACTGTTTTTT. It yields the protein CASSDGGEKLFF. Full variable domain (missing parts from reference TRBV5-1 and TRBJ1-4): KAGVTQTPRYLIKTRGQQVTLSCSPISGHRSVSWYQQTPGQGLQFLFEYFSETQRNKGNFPGRFSGRQFSNSRSEMNVSTLELGDSALYLCASSDGGEKLFFGSGTQLSVL.

The chain joins TRBV14 to TRBJ2-1; 7 bases are a match to TRBD2. Germline V gene sequence: CDR1 SGHDN, CDR2 FVKESK. V lost 5 bases to trimming and J lost 10 bases; unmatched junction nucleotides: 8. This CDR3 has 13 amino acids. CDR3: CASSLRLAWEQFF. CDR3 DNA: TGTGCCAGCAGCTTAAGACTAGCATGGGAGCAGTTCTTC.

The V call is TRBV28, the J call TRBJ2-3; TRBD1 matches 7 bases. CDR3 size: 13 residues. The J segment lost 5 bases and the V segment lost 6 bases, leaving 5 bases of the junction unmatched. Germline V CDR1 and CDR2: MDHEN, SYDVKM. DNA for the CDR3: TGTGCCAGCAGACCGCAGGGGGAAGATACGCAGTATTTT. It is translated as CASRPQGEDTQYF.

A single count supports this clone. The V gene is TRBV6-6, the J gene TRBJ1-2, with 7 bases lining up with TRBD1. With V trimmed by 2 bases and J by 3 bases, 3 bases remained unmatched. Germline loops: CDR1 MNHNY, CDR2 SVGAGI (reference sequence). This CDR3 has 14 amino acids. CDR3 in amino acids: CASSYPGQDYGYTF. DNA for the CDR3: TGTGCCAGCAGTTACCCTGGACAGGACTATGGCTACACCTTC.

V is TRBV28 and J is TRBJ2-7, with D maybe TRBD2 (6 bases). Looked up from germline, CDR1 is MDHEN and CDR2 is SYDVKM. The ends were cut back, 5 bases at V and 4 bases at J, with 18 bases in the middle. The CDR3 is 15 residues long. The CDR3 DNA reads as TGTGCCAGCAGTCCCGAACTGGGACTCCTATACGAGCAGTACTTC. Protein sequence: CASSPELGLLYEQYF.

The chain carries TRBV18 and TRBJ1-6, with D maybe TRBD1 (5 bases). This CDR3 comprises 13 residues. V dropped 3 bases and J dropped 10 bases, with 10 bases sitting between them. The V gene's germline CDR1 is KGHSH and CDR2 LQKENI. The CDR3 reads CASSPREESPLHF. The CDR3 DNA reads as TGTGCCAGCTCACCCAGGGAGGAGTCACCCCTCCACTTT.

This chain links TRBV7-9 with TRBJ1-4, with D possibly TRBD1 on 5 matching bases. The CDR3 consists of 13 residues. Germline CDR1 reads SEHNR; CDR2 reads FQNEAQ (reference sequence). Trimming took off 0 bases at V and 8 bases at J, with 7 bases between the two ends. The CDR3 DNA follows: TGTGCCAGCAGCTTAGCCTACAGGGAAAAACTGTTTTTT. Translating it yields CASSLAYREKLFF.

The gene calls are TRBV27 and TRBJ1-3; 10 bases line up with TRBD1. Losses at the gene ends were 0 bases for V and 4 bases for J; bases not matched to a gene: 9. The CDR3 totals 18 residues. Germline values: CDR1 MNHEY, CDR2 SMNVEV (reference sequence). CDR3 nucleotide sequence: TGTGCCAGCAGTTTATCGGGGCCGGGACAGGGGCCAGGAAACACCATATATTTT. Protein product: CASSLSGPGQGPGNTIYF.

The J gene is TRBJ2-7, the V gene TRBV11-3; 7 bases map to TRBD1. Trimming took 3 bases from V and 0 from J; bases not matched to a gene: 8. The CDR3 has 16 amino acids. Germline V gene lookup returns CDR1 SGHNT and CDR2 YENEEA. The CDR3 DNA follows: TGTGCCAGCAGCTTCGGATGGGGACAGAACTCCTACGAGCAGTACTTC. Its protein product is CASSFGWGQNSYEQYF. Full variable domain (remainder filled in from reference TRBV11-3 and TRBJ2-7): EAGVVQSPRYKIIEKKQPVAFWCNPISGHNTLYWYLQNLGQGPELLIRYENEEAVDDSQLPKDRFSAERLKGVDSTLKIQPAELGDSAVYLCASSFGWGQNSYEQYFGPGTRLTVT.

The sample holds one count of this clone. The DNA of the CDR3 is TGTGCCAGCAGTTTTCTGGCAGGCTTTACCCTTTATGGCTACACCTTC. The encoded protein is CASSFLAGFTLYGYTF. The J gene is TRBJ1-2, the V gene TRBV28; D not resolved. Germline loops: CDR1 MDHEN, CDR2 SYDVKM. The CDR3 has 16 residues. V was trimmed by 3 bases and J by 5 bases, leaving 19 bases between them.